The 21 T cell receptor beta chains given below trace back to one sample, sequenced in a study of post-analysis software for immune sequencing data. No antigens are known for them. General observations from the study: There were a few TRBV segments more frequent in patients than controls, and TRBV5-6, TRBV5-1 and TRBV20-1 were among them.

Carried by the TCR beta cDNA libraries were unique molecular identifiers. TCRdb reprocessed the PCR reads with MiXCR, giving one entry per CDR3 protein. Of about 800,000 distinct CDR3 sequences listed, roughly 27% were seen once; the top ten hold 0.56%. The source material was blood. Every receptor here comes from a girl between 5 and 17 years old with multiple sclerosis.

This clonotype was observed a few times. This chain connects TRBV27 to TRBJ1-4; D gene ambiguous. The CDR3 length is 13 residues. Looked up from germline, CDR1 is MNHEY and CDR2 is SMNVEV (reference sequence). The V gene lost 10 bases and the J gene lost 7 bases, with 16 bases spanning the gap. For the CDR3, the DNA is TGTGCCACCTCACCCGCGGCAGCTGAAAAACTGTTTTTT. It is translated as CATSPAAAEKLFF.

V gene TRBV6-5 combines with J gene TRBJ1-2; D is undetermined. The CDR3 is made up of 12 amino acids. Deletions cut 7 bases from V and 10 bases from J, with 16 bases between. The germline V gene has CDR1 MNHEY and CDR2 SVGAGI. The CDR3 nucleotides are TGTGCCAGCACCCCGGGGTCGTCGACCTACACCTTC. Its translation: CASTPGSSTYTF.

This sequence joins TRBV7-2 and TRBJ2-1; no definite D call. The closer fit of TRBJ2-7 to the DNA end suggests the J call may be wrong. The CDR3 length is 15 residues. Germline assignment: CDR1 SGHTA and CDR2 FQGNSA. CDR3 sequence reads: CASSYRKSVYNEQYF. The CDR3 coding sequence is TGTGCCAGCAGCTATCGGAAATCGGTTTACAATGAGCAGTACTTC.

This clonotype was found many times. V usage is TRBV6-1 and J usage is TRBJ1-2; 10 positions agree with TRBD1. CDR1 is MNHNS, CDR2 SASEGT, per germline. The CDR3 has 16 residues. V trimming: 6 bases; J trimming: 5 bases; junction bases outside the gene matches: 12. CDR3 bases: TGTGCCAGCAGCCATAAGCCCCGACAGGGGGCATATGGCTACACCTTC. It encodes CASSHKPRQGAYGYTF.

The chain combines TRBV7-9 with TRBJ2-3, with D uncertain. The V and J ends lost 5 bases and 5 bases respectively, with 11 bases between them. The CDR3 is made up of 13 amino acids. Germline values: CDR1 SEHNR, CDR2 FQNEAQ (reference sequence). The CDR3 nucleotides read TGTGCCAGCAGCACGGGCGGTCGAGATACGCAGTATTTT. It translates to CASSTGGRDTQYF.

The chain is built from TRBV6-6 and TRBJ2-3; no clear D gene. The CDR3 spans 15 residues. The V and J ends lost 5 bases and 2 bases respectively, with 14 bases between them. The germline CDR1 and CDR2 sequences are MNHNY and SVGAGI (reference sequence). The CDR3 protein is CASSEVGRSTDTQYF. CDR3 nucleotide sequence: TGTGCCAGCAGTGAGGTTGGGCGGTCCACAGATACGCAGTATTTT.

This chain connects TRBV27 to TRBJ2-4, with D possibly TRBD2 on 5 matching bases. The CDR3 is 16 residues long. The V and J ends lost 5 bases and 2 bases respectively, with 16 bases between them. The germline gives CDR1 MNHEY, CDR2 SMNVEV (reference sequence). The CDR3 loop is CASSKGGAWSKNIQYF. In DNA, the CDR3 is TGTGCCAGCAGTAAAGGAGGTGCTTGGTCCAAAAACATTCAGTACTTC.

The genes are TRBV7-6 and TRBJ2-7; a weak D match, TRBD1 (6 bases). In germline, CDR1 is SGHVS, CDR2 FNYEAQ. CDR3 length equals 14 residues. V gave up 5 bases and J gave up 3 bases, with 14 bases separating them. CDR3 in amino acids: CASSDLTGFYEQYF. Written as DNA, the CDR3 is TGTGCCAGCAGCGATCTCACAGGGTTCTACGAGCAGTACTTC.

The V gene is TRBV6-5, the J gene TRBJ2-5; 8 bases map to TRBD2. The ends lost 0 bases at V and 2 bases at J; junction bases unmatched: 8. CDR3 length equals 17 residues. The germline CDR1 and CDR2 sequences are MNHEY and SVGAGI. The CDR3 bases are TGTGCCAGCAGTTACTCCAGAGGACTAGCTTCACAAGAGACCCAGTACTTC. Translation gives CASSYSRGLASQETQYF.

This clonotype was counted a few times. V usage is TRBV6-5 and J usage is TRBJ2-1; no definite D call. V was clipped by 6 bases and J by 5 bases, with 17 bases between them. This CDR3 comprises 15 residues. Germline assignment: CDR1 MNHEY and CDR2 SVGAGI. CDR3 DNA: TGTGCCAGCAGGTACATCAGGACGCCCCACAATGAGCAGTTCTTC. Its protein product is CASRYIRTPHNEQFF.

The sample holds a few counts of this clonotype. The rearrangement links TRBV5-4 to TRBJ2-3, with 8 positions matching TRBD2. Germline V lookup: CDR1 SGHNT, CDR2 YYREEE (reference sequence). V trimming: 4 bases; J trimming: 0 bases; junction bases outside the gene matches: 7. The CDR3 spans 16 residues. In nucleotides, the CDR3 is TGTGCCAGCAGCCCTAGCGGGCCAACTAGCACAGATACGCAGTATTTT. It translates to CASSPSGPTSTDTQYF.

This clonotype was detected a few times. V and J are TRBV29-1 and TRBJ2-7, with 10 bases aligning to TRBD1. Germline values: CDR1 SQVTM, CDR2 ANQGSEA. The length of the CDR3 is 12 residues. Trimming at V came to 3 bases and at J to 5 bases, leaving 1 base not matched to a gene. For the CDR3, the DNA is TGCAGCGTTGAGGGGACAGGGGACGAGCAGTACTTC. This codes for CSVEGTGDEQYF.

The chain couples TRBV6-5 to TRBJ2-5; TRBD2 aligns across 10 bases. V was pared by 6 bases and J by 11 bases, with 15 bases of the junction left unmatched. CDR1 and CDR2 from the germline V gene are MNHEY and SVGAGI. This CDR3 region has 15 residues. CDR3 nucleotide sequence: TGTGCCAGCAGCCCCCGGACTAGCGGTTACAATGAGCAGTACTTC. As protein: CASSPRTSGYNEQYF.

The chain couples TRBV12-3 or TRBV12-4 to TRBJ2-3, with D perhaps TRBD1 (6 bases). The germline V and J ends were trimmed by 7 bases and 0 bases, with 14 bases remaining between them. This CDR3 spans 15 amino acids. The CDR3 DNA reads TGTGCCAGCACCCGCAGGGGAGTCAGCACAGATACGCAGTATTTT. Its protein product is CASTRRGVSTDTQYF.

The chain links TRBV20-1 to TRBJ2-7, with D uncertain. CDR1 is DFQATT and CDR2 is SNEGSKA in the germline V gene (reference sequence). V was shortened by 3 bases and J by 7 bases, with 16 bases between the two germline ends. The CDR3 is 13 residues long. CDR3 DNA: TGCAGTGCTAGTATGACTGGACCGGGTGAGCAGTACTTC. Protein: CSASMTGPGEQYF.

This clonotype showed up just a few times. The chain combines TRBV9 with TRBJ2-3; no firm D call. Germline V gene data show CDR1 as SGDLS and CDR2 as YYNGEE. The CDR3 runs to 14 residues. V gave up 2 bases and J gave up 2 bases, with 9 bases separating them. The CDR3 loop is CASSVSRNTDTQYF. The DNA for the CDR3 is TGTGCCAGCAGCGTCTCGCGGAACACAGATACGCAGTATTTT.

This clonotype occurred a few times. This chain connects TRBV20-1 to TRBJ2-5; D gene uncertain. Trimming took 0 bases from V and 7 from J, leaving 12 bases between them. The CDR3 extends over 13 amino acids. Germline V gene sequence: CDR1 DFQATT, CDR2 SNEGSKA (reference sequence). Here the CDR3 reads CSARDPPQVTQYF. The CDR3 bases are TGCAGTGCTAGAGATCCGCCCCAGGTGACCCAGTACTTC.

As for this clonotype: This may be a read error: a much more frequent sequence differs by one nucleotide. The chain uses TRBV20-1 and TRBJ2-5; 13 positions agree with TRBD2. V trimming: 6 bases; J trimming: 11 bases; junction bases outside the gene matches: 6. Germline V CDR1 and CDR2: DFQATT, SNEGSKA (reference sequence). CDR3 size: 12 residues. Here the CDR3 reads CSAGLAGAMQYF. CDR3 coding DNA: TGCAGTGCCGGACTAGCGGGAGCCATGCAGTACTTC.

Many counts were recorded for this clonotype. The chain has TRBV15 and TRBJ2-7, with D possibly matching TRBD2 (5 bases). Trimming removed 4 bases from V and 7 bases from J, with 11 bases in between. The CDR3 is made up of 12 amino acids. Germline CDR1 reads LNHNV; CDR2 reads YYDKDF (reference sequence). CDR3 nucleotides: TGTGCCACCAGCACCCGGGGTAGGGAGCAGTACTTC. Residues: CATSTRGREQYF.

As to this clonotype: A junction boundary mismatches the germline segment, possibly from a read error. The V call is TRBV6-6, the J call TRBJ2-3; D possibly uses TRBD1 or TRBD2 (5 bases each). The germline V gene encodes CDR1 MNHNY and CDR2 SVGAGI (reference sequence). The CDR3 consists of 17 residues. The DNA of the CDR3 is TGTGCCGGCAGTTACTGGGACGGCCAGATTCTCACAGATACGCAGTATTTT. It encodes CAGSYWDGQILTDTQYF.

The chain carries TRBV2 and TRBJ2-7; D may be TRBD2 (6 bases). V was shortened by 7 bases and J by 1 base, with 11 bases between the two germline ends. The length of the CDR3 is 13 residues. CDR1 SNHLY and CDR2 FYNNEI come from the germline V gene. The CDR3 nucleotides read TGTGCCAGCACGAGCGGGCAATCCTACGAGCAGTACTTC. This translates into CASTSGQSYEQYF.